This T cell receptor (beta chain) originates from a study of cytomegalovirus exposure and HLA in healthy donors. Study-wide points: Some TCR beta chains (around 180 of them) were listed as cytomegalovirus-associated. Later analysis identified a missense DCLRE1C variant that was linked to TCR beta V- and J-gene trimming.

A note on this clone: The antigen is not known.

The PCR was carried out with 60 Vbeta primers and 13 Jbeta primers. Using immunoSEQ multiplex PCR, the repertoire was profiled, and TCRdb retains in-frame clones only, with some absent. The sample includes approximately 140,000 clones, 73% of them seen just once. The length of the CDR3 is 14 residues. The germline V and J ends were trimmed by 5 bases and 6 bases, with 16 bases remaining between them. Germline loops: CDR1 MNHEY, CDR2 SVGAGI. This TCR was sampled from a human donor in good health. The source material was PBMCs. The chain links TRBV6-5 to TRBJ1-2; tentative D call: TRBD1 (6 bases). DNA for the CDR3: TGTGCCAGCAGTCTATCCGGGACACCGAATGGCTACACCTTC. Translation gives CASSLSGTPNGYTF.